These 22 T cell receptor beta chains were sequenced from one sample in a study of cytomegalovirus exposure and HLA in healthy donors. PCR employed 60 Vbeta and 13 Jbeta primers. Using immunoSEQ multiplex PCR, the repertoire was profiled, and TCRdb retains in-frame clones only, with some absent. The sample has tens of thousands of clones; 70% to 80% are singletons. Sequencing was carried out using PBMCs. All receptors come from a man aged 30-40 years in good health and CMV-seronegative.

The chain combines TRBV7-3 with TRBJ1-1, with D possibly being TRBD1 (6 bases). Trimming left V 0 bases short and J 4 bases short, with 6 bases between. CDR3 size: 13 residues. Germline lookup yields CDR1 SGHTA and CDR2 FQGTGA. CDR3 DNA: TGTGCCAGCAGCTTAACGGGGGCCACTGAAGCTTTCTTT. This sequence encodes CASSLTGATEAFF.

This rearrangement joins TRBV6-5 to TRBJ1-3, with D hard to call. Germline CDR1 MNHEY, CDR2 SVGAGI. CDR3 length equals 15 residues. The germline V and J ends were trimmed by 5 bases and 0 bases, with 11 bases remaining between them. The CDR3 bases are TGTGCCAGCAGTAGTGAAGCGATCTCTGGAAACACCATATATTTT. Translated, it gives CASSSEAISGNTIYF.

The chain carries TRBV10-3 and TRBJ2-1; weak D call: TRBD2 (5 bases). V lost 6 bases to trimming and J lost 9 bases, with 18 bases between them. Germline V lookup: CDR1 ENHRY, CDR2 SYGVKD. The CDR3 loop spans 14 amino acids. In DNA, the CDR3 is TGTGCCATCAGACTACACGAATCGAGCGGTGAGCAGTTCTTC. It is translated as CAIRLHESSGEQFF.

The V gene is TRBV19, the J gene TRBJ1-1, with 7 positions matching TRBD1. This CDR3 spans 14 amino acids. Trimming removed 4 bases from V and 5 bases from J; junction bases left unmatched: 7. From germline, CDR1 is LNHDA and CDR2 SQIVND (reference sequence). The DNA of the CDR3 is TGTGCCAGTAGTACCAGACAGGGAAGGACTGAAGCTTTCTTT. It translates to CASSTRQGRTEAFF.

V gene TRBV2 combines with J gene TRBJ1-3, with D hard to call. The V gene's germline CDR1 is SNHLY and CDR2 FYNNEI. CDR3 length equals 15 residues. The V and J ends lost 1 base and 0 bases respectively, with 7 bases between them. The CDR3 reads CASSEEAISGNTIYF. The CDR3 DNA sequence: TGTGCCAGCAGTGAAGAAGCGATCTCTGGAAACACCATATATTTT.

This clone was observed a handful of times. The rearrangement joins TRBV6-1 to TRBJ2-1, with 7 bases fitting TRBD1. The length of the CDR3 is 16 residues. Germline CDR1 is MNHNS and CDR2 is SASEGT. J gave up 4 bases and V 0 bases, and 6 bases lay outside the gene matches. The CDR3 region has the DNA TGTGCCAGCAGTGAAGCTTTGGGACAGAAGTACAATGAGCAGTTCTTC. Its protein product is CASSEALGQKYNEQFF.

The chain employs TRBV5-1 and TRBJ2-1; TRBD2 aligns across 11 bases. The V and J ends lost 5 bases and 5 bases, in that order; junction bases with no gene match: 6. The germline CDR1 and CDR2 sequences are SGHRS and YFSETQ. The CDR3 has 15 amino acids. The CDR3 nucleotides are TGCGCCAGCAGACGGGGGACTAGCGGCGACAATGAGCAGTTCTTC. Translating it yields CASRRGTSGDNEQFF.

The genes are TRBV4-3 and TRBJ2-2; D is perhaps TRBD2 (5 bases). V was pared by 0 bases and J by 7 bases, with 15 bases between. The germline CDR1 and CDR2 sequences are LGHNA and YSLEER. The CDR3 consists of 16 residues. CDR3 sequence: CASSQELSGRGGELFF. CDR3 in DNA: TGCGCCAGCAGCCAAGAATTAAGCGGCCGGGGCGGGGAGCTGTTTTTT.

This CDR3 is CASSALTGVGGYTF. As DNA, the CDR3 is TGTGCCAGCAGCGCCCTAACAGGGGTAGGTGGCTACACCTTC. The rearrangement joins TRBV9 to TRBJ1-2, with 7 bases matching TRBD1. The CDR3 runs 14 residues. After removal of 3 bases from V and 7 bases from J, the junction contained 9 bases not matched to a gene. In germline, CDR1 is SGDLS, CDR2 YYNGEE.

The chain employs TRBV7-9 and TRBJ2-2; TRBD1 might be the D (6 bases). Trimming left V 4 bases short and J 4 bases short, with 19 bases between. CDR3 length equals 17 residues. Germline V gene data show CDR1 as SEHNR and CDR2 as FQNEAQ (reference sequence). CDR3 sequence reads: CASSSRSHGQFTGELFF. DNA of the CDR3: TGTGCCAGCAGCTCGCGCTCGCACGGACAGTTCACCGGGGAGCTGTTTTTT.

The chain uses TRBV7-9 and TRBJ1-2; 8 nucleotides match TRBD1. Germline CDR1 and CDR2: SEHNR and FQNEAQ (reference sequence). CDR3 size: 16 residues. Trimming took 4 bases from V and 2 from J; bases not matched to a gene: 9. The CDR3 protein is CASSSARDRKNYGYTF. CDR3 bases: TGTGCCAGCAGCTCTGCACGGGACAGGAAAAACTATGGCTACACCTTC.

The chain carries TRBV7-8 and TRBJ2-3, with 10 bases identical to TRBD1. The CDR3 covers 14 residues. V shed 4 bases and J 8 bases; nucleotides not matched to a gene: 6. CDR1 is SGHVS, CDR2 FQNEAQ, per germline. The CDR3 DNA reads TGTGCCAGCAGCTCATCCGGGACAGGGGCTACGCAGTATTTT. Translating gives CASSSSGTGATQYF.

This rearrangement joins TRBV18 to TRBJ1-5; no clear D. The CDR3 consists of 15 residues. From germline, CDR1 is KGHSH and CDR2 LQKENI. Between the trimmed V and J ends, which lost 5 bases and 0 bases, there was a span of 11 bases. Written as DNA, the CDR3 is TGTGCCAGCTCAACTTTCCAGGATAGCAATCAGCCCCAGCATTTT. It encodes CASSTFQDSNQPQHF. The entire variable domain, with the rest obtained from reference TRBV18 and TRBJ1-5, is as follows: NAGVMQNPRHLVRRRGQEARLRCSPMKGHSHVYWYRQLPEEGLKFMVYLQKENIIDESGMPKERFSAEFPKEGPSILRIQQVVRGDSAAYFCASSTFQDSNQPQHFGDGTRLSIL.

The chain links TRBV5-4 to TRBJ2-7; D is perhaps TRBD1 or TRBD2 (5 bases each). V was pared by 0 bases and J by 6 bases, with 13 bases between. CDR3 length: 14 residues. Per germline, CDR1 SGHNT and CDR2 YYREEE (reference sequence). This CDR3 is CASSLDLGGGEQYV. The CDR3 region has the DNA TGTGCCAGCAGCTTGGACCTGGGTGGGGGCGAGCAGTACGTC.

The J gene is TRBJ1-2, the V gene TRBV7-9; possibly TRBD1 for D (5 bases). The germline gives CDR1 SEHNR, CDR2 FQNEAQ (reference sequence). The ends were cut back, 4 bases at V and 5 bases at J, with 23 bases in the middle. This CDR3 has 17 amino acids. In DNA form, the CDR3 reads TGTGCCAGCAGCTCCACGACCAGGGAGGTAGAAAAGTATGGCTACACCTTC. Residues: CASSSTTREVEKYGYTF.

This clone appeared a few times. This chain joins TRBV28 and TRBJ1-1; 10 bases map to TRBD1. The ends lost 4 bases at V and 4 bases at J; junction bases unmatched: 6. The CDR3 consists of 15 residues. Germline V lookup: CDR1 MDHEN, CDR2 SYDVKM. This CDR3 reads CASSYPRTGGTEAFF. The CDR3 DNA reads TGTGCCAGCAGTTACCCGAGGACAGGGGGCACTGAAGCTTTCTTT. The whole variable domain, filled in from reference TRBV28 and TRBJ1-1, reads DVKVTQSSRYLVKRTGEKVFLECVQDMDHENMFWYRQDPGLGLRLIYFSYDVKMKEKGDIPEGYSVSREKKERFSLILESASTNQTSMYLCASSYPRTGGTEAFFGQGTRLTVV.

This clone was detected only once. The rearrangement joins TRBV6-6 to TRBJ2-1; tentative D call: TRBD1 (6 bases). CDR3 length equals 16 residues. CDR1 MNHNY and CDR2 SVGAGI come from the germline V gene (reference sequence). Deletions cut 3 bases from V and 7 bases from J, with 19 bases between. The CDR3 DNA reads TGTGCCAGCAGTTATAGCTCGGTGGGGCAGGGGAATGAGCAGTTCTTC. Residues: CASSYSSVGQGNEQFF.

The gene calls are TRBV7-9 and TRBJ1-2, with TRBD1 matching 9 bases. CDR3 size: 14 residues. The V segment lost 5 bases and the J segment 8 bases; nucleotides outside the gene matches: 9. Germline V gene sequence: CDR1 SEHNR, CDR2 FQNEAQ (reference sequence). CDR3 DNA sequence: TGTGCCAGCAGCGATACGGGACAGGGAAACGGCTACACCTTC. This gives the protein CASSDTGQGNGYTF.

The table lists this clone with a few counts. The chain links TRBV9 to TRBJ1-1; D remains unclear. The CDR3 contains 13 residues. The V end was cut by 3 bases, the J end by 5 bases, with 11 bases between. Germline V CDR1 and CDR2: SGDLS, YYNGEE. The DNA for the CDR3 is TGTGCCAGCAGCGGCCTAGGAGGAACTGAAGCTTTCTTT. Protein product: CASSGLGGTEAFF.

V and J are TRBV5-1 and TRBJ2-7, with a possible D match to TRBD1 (6 bases). This CDR3 has 14 amino acids. The germline gives CDR1 SGHRS, CDR2 YFSETQ. Trimming shortened V by 2 bases and J by 3 bases, and 12 bases separated the two germline ends. CDR3 coding DNA: TGCGCCAGCAGCTTCAACAGGGTCCACTACGAGCAGTACTTC. It yields the protein CASSFNRVHYEQYF.

V is TRBV7-2 and J is TRBJ2-7; 8 bases map to TRBD1. Trimming at V came to 5 bases and at J to 4 bases, leaving 4 bases not matched to a gene. The CDR3 covers 13 residues. CDR1 SGHTA and CDR2 FQGNSA come from the germline V gene. CDR3 region: CASSPDRGYEQYF. DNA of the CDR3: TGTGCCAGCAGCCCTGACAGGGGATACGAGCAGTACTTC.

This chain joins TRBV28 and TRBJ1-5, with a weak D call TRBD1 (6 bases). Trimming took 8 bases from V and 0 from J, leaving 17 bases between them. CDR1 is MDHEN and CDR2 is SYDVKM in the germline V gene. The CDR3 consists of 16 residues. CDR3 sequence (DNA): TGTGCCAGCCAGGCTCTAGGGGGATATAGCAATCAGCCCCAGCATTTT. Translation: CASQALGGYSNQPQHF.